This TCR beta chain was retrieved from a study of molecular identifiers for immune sequencing clone quantification. Notes on the study in general: The share of molecules held by clones above 20 RNA copies was over 97% in effector cells and under 1% in naive cells. Highly expanded clones may be undercounted when identical TCR molecules share barcodes.

A CD8+CD4-CCR7+CD45RA+ phenotype served as the sorting definition for naive CD8 T cells. This clonotype came up many times. Its specificity is not known. CDR1 and CDR2 (germline): SGHNT, YYREEE (reference sequence). The ends were cut back, 4 bases at V and 5 bases at J, with 13 bases in the middle. CDR3 size: 13 residues. From the PCR reads, TCRdb called clonotypes with MiXCR, one entry per CDR3 protein. The profile shows hundreds of thousands of distinct CDR3 sequences, roughly 21% of them singletons. The sample was naive CD8+ T cells from blood, with Jurkat cell RNA spiked in. Subset indicated: FACS-sorted CD8+CD4-CCR7+CD45RA+ naive T cells. The sequence came from a human donor in good health. Some libraries in this study had Jurkat cell RNA spiked in. The chain combines TRBV5-4 with TRBJ2-7, with no clear D. CDR3 amino acids: CASSLPSQDEQYF. The CDR3 nucleotides are TGTGCCAGCAGCCTTCCCAGTCAGGACGAGCAGTACTTC.